The 21 T cell receptor beta chains in this list originate from one sample, sequenced in a study of technical replicates of blood from several donors. TCRdb keeps only in-frame clones here, not all; method: immunoSEQ multiplex PCR. The sample has 65,000 to 95,000 clones, around 97% seen once; the top ten hold approximately 0.18%. Sequencing was carried out using T cells isolated from PBMCs. These receptors were collected from a human donor in good health.

The chain combines TRBV2 with TRBJ1-5; D gene unclear. V shed 5 bases and J shed 6 bases, with 17 bases lying between them. Looked up from germline, CDR1 is SNHLY and CDR2 is FYNNEI. The CDR3 spans 15 residues. DNA for the CDR3: TGTGCCAGCAGTACCACCCCGGAGGAGAGTCAGCCCCAGCATTTT. As protein: CASSTTPEESQPQHF.

The rearrangement links TRBV11-1 to TRBJ2-2, with 7 bases that match TRBD2. Germline CDR1 reads SGHAT; CDR2 reads FQDESV (reference sequence). The CDR3 contains 15 residues. J lost 3 bases, V lost 3 bases, and 4 bases had no gene match. This chain's CDR3 is CASSLGGSHTGELFF. Here the CDR3 DNA reads TGTGCCAGCAGCTTGGGAGGGAGTCACACCGGGGAGCTGTTTTTT.

The chain combines TRBV5-1 with TRBJ2-3, with TRBD2 matching over 9 bases. The CDR3 contains 16 residues. In germline, CDR1 is SGHRS, CDR2 YFSETQ. Losses at the gene ends were 0 bases for V and 3 bases for J; bases not matched to a gene: 5. The CDR3 coding sequence is TGCGCCAGCAGCTTGGACGGCGCGGGGGGGACAGATACGCAGTATTTT. It is translated as CASSLDGAGGTDTQYF.

The J gene is TRBJ2-1, the V gene TRBV19; 11 bases are a match to TRBD2. Germline values: CDR1 LNHDA, CDR2 SQIVND (reference sequence). The CDR3 totals 15 residues. Unmatched junction bases numbered 6, after V lost 3 bases and J lost 8 bases. CDR3 in amino acids: CASSILAGGGDEQFF. CDR3 nucleotides: TGTGCCAGTAGTATCCTAGCGGGAGGTGGGGATGAGCAGTTCTTC.

The rearrangement links TRBV23-1 to TRBJ2-2; TRBD2 agrees at 12 bases. TRBV23-1 is placed among ORFs of uncertain function. After removal of 9 bases from V and 1 base from J, the junction contained 0 bases not matched to a gene. The CDR3 consists of 14 residues. The CDR3 here is CARGLAGNTGELFF. CDR3 nucleotide sequence: TGCGCCAGGGGACTAGCGGGGAACACCGGGGAGCTGTTTTTT.

The genes are TRBV5-4 and TRBJ2-1, with 7 bases fitting TRBD2. The CDR3 totals 15 residues. Germline-derived CDR1 and CDR2 are SGHNT and YYREEE (reference sequence). V gave up 0 bases and J gave up 3 bases; unmatched junction bases: 3. CDR3 bases: TGTGCCAGCAGCTTGGGGGGGGGAGACTACAATGAGCAGTTCTTC. This codes for CASSLGGGDYNEQFF.

The V gene is TRBV7-3, the J gene TRBJ1-1; D gene ambiguous. The germline V gene has CDR1 SGHTA and CDR2 FQGTGA. This CDR3 spans 13 amino acids. V dropped 1 base and J dropped 5 bases, with 8 bases sitting between them. CDR3 DNA: TGTGCCAGCAGCTTAAGACCGAGGACTGAAGCTTTCTTT. It translates to CASSLRPRTEAFF.

This chain joins TRBV19 and TRBJ1-2; no clear D. The CDR3 covers 14 residues. The ends were cut back, 10 bases at V and 4 bases at J, with 19 bases in the middle. Germline CDR1 is LNHDA and CDR2 is SQIVND (reference sequence). The CDR3 nucleotides read TGTGCCACTTTGGTTGTCCAGGAGGGCTATGGCTACACCTTC. Protein sequence: CATLVVQEGYGYTF. The whole variable domain, remainder taken from reference TRBV19 and TRBJ1-2, is DGGITQSPKYLFRKEGQNVTLSCEQNLNHDAMYWYRQDPGQGLRLIYYSQIVNDFQKGDIAEGYSVSREKKESFPLTVTSAQKNPTAFYLCATLVVQEGYGYTFGSGTRLTVV.

The V call is TRBV15, the J call TRBJ2-3; TRBD2 aligns across 10 bases. With V trimmed by 0 bases and J by 3 bases, 12 bases remained unmatched. The germline V gene has CDR1 LNHNV and CDR2 YYDKDF (reference sequence). This CDR3 spans 19 amino acids. CDR3 protein: CATSRDTLPPSGGTDTQYF. The CDR3 DNA is TGTGCCACCAGCAGAGATACTCTTCCGCCTAGCGGGGGAACAGATACGCAGTATTTT.

The chain employs TRBV10-1 and TRBJ2-1, with 9 nucleotides matching TRBD2. This CDR3 has 14 amino acids. V dropped 5 bases and J dropped 6; count of bases not matched to a gene: 5. Per germline, CDR1 WNHNN and CDR2 SYGVQD (reference sequence). Here the CDR3 DNA reads TGCGCCAGCAGTACTAGCGGGTCCCCCAATGAGCAGTTCTTC. Protein sequence: CASSTSGSPNEQFF.

V and J are TRBV10-3 and TRBJ2-5; possible D gene TRBD1, 5 bases. The V end was cut by 8 bases, the J end by 2 bases, with 15 bases between. The CDR3 loop spans 14 amino acids. Germline values: CDR1 ENHRY, CDR2 SYGVKD. In DNA form, the CDR3 reads TGTGCCATCGGCCCGGCAGGGAATCAAGAGACCCAGTACTTC. It specifies CAIGPAGNQETQYF.

The rearrangement uses TRBV7-2 and TRBJ2-7, with 8 bases aligning to TRBD2. Germline lookup yields CDR1 SGHTA and CDR2 FQGNSA. The CDR3 consists of 15 residues. With V trimmed by 5 bases and J by 2 bases, 8 bases remained unmatched. DNA for the CDR3: TGTGCCAGCAGCCGACTTAGCGGGGAGACCTACGAGCAGTACTTC. The encoded protein is CASSRLSGETYEQYF.

The genes are TRBV29-1 and TRBJ2-2, with a possible D match to TRBD1 (6 bases). V lost 6 bases and J lost 6, with 17 bases in between. This CDR3 is built from 14 residues. Germline V gives CDR1 SQVTM, CDR2 ANQGSEA. CDR3 nucleotides: TGCAGCGTCGCCGAACAGGGAGCGCCCGGGGAGCTGTTTTTT. The encoded protein is CSVAEQGAPGELFF.

The CDR3 loop reads CASSLSGSTDTQYF. CDR3 DNA: TGCGCCAGCAGCTTAAGCGGAAGCACAGATACGCAGTATTTT. The V call is TRBV5-1, the J call TRBJ2-3, with D perhaps matching TRBD2 (5 bases). CDR3 length: 14 amino acids. Trimming cost V 2 bases and J 0 bases, with 7 bases left between them. In germline, CDR1 is SGHRS, CDR2 YFSETQ.

The chain links TRBV30 to TRBJ2-1, with 13 bases matching TRBD2. Germline V gene sequence: CDR1 GTSNPN, CDR2 SVGIG (reference sequence). This CDR3 has 16 amino acids. V shed 4 bases, J shed 5 bases, and the junction held 8 bases outside the gene matches. The chain's CDR3 is CAWTRTSGGSHNEQFF. For the CDR3, the DNA is TGTGCCTGGACCCGGACTAGCGGGGGTTCCCACAATGAGCAGTTCTTC.

The chain joins TRBV5-6 to TRBJ1-2, with 9 nucleotides matching TRBD1. Germline CDR1 is SGHDT and CDR2 is YYEEEE. Germline trimming cut 4 bases from V and 5 bases from J; bases unmatched to any gene: 9. This CDR3 is built from 15 residues. The CDR3 protein is CASSRNPGQGYGYTF. The CDR3 DNA is TGTGCCAGCAGCCGAAATCCGGGACAGGGTTATGGCTACACCTTC.

V and J are TRBV18 and TRBJ1-4; D not certain. CDR1 KGHSH and CDR2 LQKENI come from the germline V gene. The CDR3 runs 13 residues. Deletions cut 4 bases from V and 5 bases from J, with 8 bases between. Here the CDR3 DNA reads TGTGCCAGCTCACGAGATATAAATGAAAAACTGTTTTTT. Translating gives CASSRDINEKLFF.

In DNA form, the CDR3 reads TGCGCCAGCAGCACCAACAGACAGAACACCGGGGAGCTGTTTTTT. It codes for CASSTNRQNTGELFF. The J gene is TRBJ2-2, the V gene TRBV5-1; D not certain. V was clipped by 4 bases and J by 1 base, with 11 bases between them. The CDR3 totals 15 residues. Germline V CDR1 and CDR2: SGHRS, YFSETQ.

This sequence joins TRBV6-6 and TRBJ1-6, with 9 positions matching TRBD1. With 4 bases clipped from V and 10 bases from J, the junction kept 8 bases outside the gene matches. This CDR3 has 15 residues. Germline assignment: CDR1 MNHNY and CDR2 SVGAGI (reference sequence). The CDR3 bases are TGTGCCAGCAGTTCTCTACAGGGGGCAGGCTCACCCCTCCACTTT. Protein sequence: CASSSLQGAGSPLHF.

The chain combines TRBV10-2 with TRBJ1-2; D uncertain. Germline lookup yields CDR1 WSHSY and CDR2 SAAADI. This CDR3 is built from 12 residues. The V gene lost 3 bases and the J gene lost 5 bases, with 7 bases spanning the gap. The CDR3, as DNA: TGCGCCAGCAGTGACGGGGTATATGGCTACACCTTC. It encodes CASSDGVYGYTF.

The chain is built from TRBV2 and TRBJ2-3, with 7 bases lining up with TRBD2. This CDR3 spans 14 amino acids. J gave up 5 bases and V 4 bases, and 6 bases lay outside the gene matches. Germline CDR1 reads SNHLY; CDR2 reads FYNNEI. The CDR3 bases are TGTGCCAGCAGTGTCGCGGGAGTGGGAGATACGCAGTATTTT. Residues: CASSVAGVGDTQYF.